The TCR beta chain described here comes from a study of blood T cell repertoires in COVID-19. Sequenced by immunoSEQ multiplex PCR; TCRdb stores in-frame clones only, minus some. The sample lists over 150,000 clones; roughly 88% were seen once. This CDR3 contains 12 residues. From germline, CDR1 is SEHNR and CDR2 FQNEAQ (reference sequence). The germline V and J ends were trimmed by 5 bases and 7 bases, with 11 bases remaining between them. The chain is built from TRBV7-9 and TRBJ1-2; D is perhaps TRBD1 (5 bases). The receptor was isolated from a middle-aged man with COVID-19, enrolled during active disease. Sequenced sample: peripheral blood. The CDR3 loop reads CASSLGAGGYTF. The CDR3 region has the DNA TGTGCCAGCAGCCTAGGGGCAGGTGGCTACACCTTC.